This T cell receptor beta chain originates from a study of tumor-infiltrating lymphocytes in oesophageal squamous cell carcinoma. Germline V lookup: CDR1 DFQATT, CDR2 SNEGSKA (reference sequence). The CDR3 spans 14 residues. The ends were cut back, 3 bases at V and 0 bases at J, with 11 bases in the middle. From the PCR reads, TCRdb called clonotypes with MiXCR, one entry per CDR3 protein. The sample lists fewer than 20,000 distinct CDR3 sequences; over 40% were seen once. The sequence derives from a female donor with esophageal squamous cell carcinoma. The sample taken for sequencing was normal esophageal tissue next to the tumor. The chain employs TRBV20-1 and TRBJ2-5; D is unclear. CDR3 sequence: CSASPRINQETQYF. CDR3 DNA sequence: TGCAGTGCTAGCCCTCGCATCAACCAAGAGACCCAGTACTTC.